This T cell receptor beta chain comes out of a study of CD8 T cells in Susac syndrome. With regard to this clonotype: Its specificity is unknown.

Under recently defined diagnostic criteria, the patients with Susac syndrome qualified as having definite or probable disease. Random hexamers were used to reverse transcribe an amount of 0.5 to 1 ug RNA. The method of amplification for TCR beta CDR3 was immunoSEQ multiplex PCR, covering 54 Vbeta and 13 Jbeta. A single record per CDR3 protein comes from TCRdb applying MiXCR to the immunoSEQ multiplex PCR reads. Here the sample spans about 83,000 distinct CDR3 sequences, 95% to 96% being singletons. Study-wide findings and caveats: CD8+ clones in Susac expanded most in TEMRA cells and active patients. Detection of Susac-specific public clones gave around 15 in total CD8+ repertoires and about five in CD8+ TEMRA repertoires.

Sequencing input: CD8+ T cells from PBMCs. The TCR sequence derives from a human donor with Susac syndrome.

The CDR3 spells CASSYGEKPSTDTQYF. The DNA for the CDR3 is TGTGCCAGCAGCTATGGCGAGAAGCCTAGCACAGATACGCAGTATTTT. This chain connects TRBV11-2 to TRBJ2-3; the D is unclear. V lost 4 bases and J 0 bases, leaving 14 bases between the germline ends. CDR1 is SGHAT and CDR2 is FQNNGV in the germline V gene. The CDR3 extends over 16 amino acids.